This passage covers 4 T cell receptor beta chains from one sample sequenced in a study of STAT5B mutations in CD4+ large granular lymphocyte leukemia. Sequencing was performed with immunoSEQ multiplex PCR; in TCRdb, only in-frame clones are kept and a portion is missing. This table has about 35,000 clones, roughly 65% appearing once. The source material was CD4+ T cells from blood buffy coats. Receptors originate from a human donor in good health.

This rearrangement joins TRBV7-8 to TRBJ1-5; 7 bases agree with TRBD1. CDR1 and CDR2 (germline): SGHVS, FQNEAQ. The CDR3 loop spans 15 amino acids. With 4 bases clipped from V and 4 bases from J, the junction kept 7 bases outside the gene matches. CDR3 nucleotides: TGTGCCAGCAGCTGGGACGGACAGGCGAATCAGCCCCAGCATTTT. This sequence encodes CASSWDGQANQPQHF.

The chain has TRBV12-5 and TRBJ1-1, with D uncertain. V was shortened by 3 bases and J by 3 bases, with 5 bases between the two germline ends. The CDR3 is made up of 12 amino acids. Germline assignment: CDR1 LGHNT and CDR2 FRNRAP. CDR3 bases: TGTGCTAGTGGTTTACTTTACACTGAAGCTTTCTTT. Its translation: CASGLLYTEAFF.

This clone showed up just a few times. This CDR3 reads CASSSNWANEKLFF. CDR3 DNA sequence: TGTGCCAGCAGCTCCAATTGGGCTAATGAAAAACTGTTTTTT. The chain has TRBV11-3 and TRBJ1-4, with D unresolved. V was shortened by 4 bases and J by 3 bases, with 9 bases between the two germline ends. Looked up from germline, CDR1 is SGHNT and CDR2 is YENEEA. This CDR3 contains 14 residues.

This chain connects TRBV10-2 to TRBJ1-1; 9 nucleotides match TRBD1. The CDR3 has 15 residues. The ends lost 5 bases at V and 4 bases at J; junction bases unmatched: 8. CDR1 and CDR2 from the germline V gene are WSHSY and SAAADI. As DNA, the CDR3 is TGCGCCAGCAGTATGACAGGGGGACTCGGCACTGAAGCTTTCTTT. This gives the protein CASSMTGGLGTEAFF.